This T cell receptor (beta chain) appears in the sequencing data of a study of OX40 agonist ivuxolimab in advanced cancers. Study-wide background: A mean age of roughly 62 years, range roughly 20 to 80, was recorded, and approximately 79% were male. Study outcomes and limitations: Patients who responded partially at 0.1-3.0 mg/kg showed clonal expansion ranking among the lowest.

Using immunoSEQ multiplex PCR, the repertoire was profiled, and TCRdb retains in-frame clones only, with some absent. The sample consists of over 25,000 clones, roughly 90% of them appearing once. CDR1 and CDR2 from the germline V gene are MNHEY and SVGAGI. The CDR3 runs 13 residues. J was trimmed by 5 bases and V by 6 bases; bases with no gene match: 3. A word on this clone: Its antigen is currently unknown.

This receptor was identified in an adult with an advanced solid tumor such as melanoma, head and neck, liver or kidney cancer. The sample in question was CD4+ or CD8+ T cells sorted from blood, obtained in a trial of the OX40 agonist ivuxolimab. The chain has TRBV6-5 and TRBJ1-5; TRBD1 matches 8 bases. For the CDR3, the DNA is TGTGCCAGCAGCTCAGGGGGCCATCAGCCCCAGCATTTT. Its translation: CASSSGGHQPQHF.